The subject of this entry is one T cell receptor beta chain. What it binds is not known. Naive CD8 cells lacked CD45RO, underwent positive selection for CCR7 and left out terminally differentiated effector memory CD45RA+ cells. The data were produced by immunoSEQ multiplex PCR, yet TCRdb's version contains in-frame clones alone and is incomplete. The sample holds roughly 1,800,000 clones, about 95% seen once. The sample is drawn from a study of shared clonotypes between healthy human individuals. Study in general: Each donor's CD8 memory used one plate, CD8 naive two, each CD4 subset three. Overall study findings and caveats: Clonotype sharing across a few donors was observed for approximately 5% of naive CD4 clonotypes. Sequencing depth was a factor that was expected to affect clonotype sharing among donors.

This receptor was taken from a man aged 18-30 years in good health. The sample consisted of naive CD8+ T cells sorted from blood.

The CDR3 reads CASSWGPGTGLNTEAFF. The CDR3 region has the DNA TGTGCCAGCAGTTGGGGTCCCGGGACAGGACTGAACACTGAAGCTTTCTTT. V is TRBV27 and J is TRBJ1-1; 8 bases align to TRBD1. Trimming took 4 bases from V and 0 from J; bases not matched to a gene: 10. Looked up from germline, CDR1 is MNHEY and CDR2 is SMNVEV (reference sequence). The CDR3 is made up of 17 amino acids.